These T cell receptor beta chains were read from a single sample in a study of blood T cell repertoires in COVID-19. Measured with immunoSEQ multiplex PCR; TCRdb has only the in-frame clones, and not every one. The table has a few hundred thousand clones, about 90% seen once. The sequenced sample consisted of peripheral blood. These receptors were obtained from a woman younger than 45 who had recovered from COVID-19. Each CDR3 is given with its conserved first and last residue. D genes are given only for firm matches. Rows give clone size only sometimes, using once, few, many, or a class for an expanded clone.

DNA: TGTGCCAGCAGCTCCCAGGGACAGCCTGACAATGAGCAGTTCTTC
CDR3: CASSSQGQPDNEQFF
J: TRBJ2-1
V: TRBV7-3
size: -
D: TRBD1

DNA: TGTGCCAGCAGCTTATATTGGAGGGTGGGTCAGCCCCAGCATTTT
CDR3: CASSLYWRVGQPQHF
J: TRBJ1-5
V: TRBV7-2
size: few
D: -

DNA: TGTGCCAGCAGTTACTCGACCAGGGATGACTATGGCTACACCTTC
CDR3: CASSYSTRDDYGYTF
J: TRBJ1-2
V: TRBV6-5
size: -
D: -

DNA: TGTGCCAGCAGCGCCGGGACAGGGGGTGGGTTCTTC
CDR3: CASSAGTGGGFF
J: TRBJ2-1
V: TRBV7-9
size: -
D: TRBD1

DNA: TGTGCCAGCAGTTACTCGACTGGGACCCAGTACTTC
CDR3: CASSYSTGTQYF
J: TRBJ2-5
V: TRBV6-5
size: -
D: -

DNA: TGCGCCAGCGGTACTAGCGGGGCCTACAATGAGCAGTTCTTC
CDR3: CASGTSGAYNEQFF
J: TRBJ2-1
V: TRBV5-1
size: -
D: TRBD2

DNA: TGTGCCAGCAAGGAACAGGGGGATTCACCCCTCCACTTT
CDR3: CASKEQGDSPLHF
J: TRBJ1-6
V: TRBV21-1
size: few
D: -

DNA: TGCGCCAGCAGCCAAGATATTCACTTTGGGGCCAACGTCCTGACTTTC
CDR3: CASSQDIHFGANVLTF
J: TRBJ2-6
V: TRBV4-3
size: -
D: -

DNA: TGTGCCACCAGCAGAAGCAATACTGAAGCTTTCTTT
CDR3: CATSRSNTEAFF
J: TRBJ1-1
V: TRBV15
size: -
D: -

DNA: TGCGCCAGCAGCCAAAACAGGGCGTACGAGCAGTACTTC
CDR3: CASSQNRAYEQYF
J: TRBJ2-7
V: TRBV4-3
size: -
D: -

DNA: TGTGCCAGCAGCTTTCGCGGGGGGGCAGATACGCAGTATTTT
CDR3: CASSFRGGADTQYF
J: TRBJ2-3
V: TRBV5-4
size: -
D: TRBD2

DNA: TGTGCCAGCAGTGTACAGTCCTATGGCTACACCTTC
CDR3: CASSVQSYGYTF
J: TRBJ1-2
V: TRBV2
size: -
D: -

DNA: TGTGCCAGCAGCCAAGGACAGCATTTACCGAACACTGAAGCTTTCTTT
CDR3: CASSQGQHLPNTEAFF
J: TRBJ1-1
V: TRBV14
size: -
D: -

DNA: TGTGCCATCAGTGAGTCGATGAGCAGGGGACATGGCTACACCTTC
CDR3: CAISESMSRGHGYTF
J: TRBJ1-2
V: TRBV10-3
size: -
D: -

DNA: TGCGCCAGCAGTCCCGGACTAGCGGGAGGGGACGAGCAGTACTTC
CDR3: CASSPGLAGGDEQYF
J: TRBJ2-7
V: TRBV5-1
size: -
D: TRBD2

DNA: TGCGCCAGCAGCCAACCTGGACGGGGACAAGAGACCCAGTACTTC
CDR3: CASSQPGRGQETQYF
J: TRBJ2-5
V: TRBV4-1
size: once
D: -

DNA: TGTGCCAGCTTTAATCCGGGACTAGCGGGAGCGGCAGATACGCAGTATTTT
CDR3: CASFNPGLAGAADTQYF
J: TRBJ2-3
V: TRBV18
size: -
D: TRBD2

DNA: TGCGCCAGCAGCTTAGCGGACAGGGAAATTAATGAGCAGTTCTTC
CDR3: CASSLADREINEQFF
J: TRBJ2-1
V: TRBV5-1
size: -
D: TRBD1

DNA: TGTGCCAGCAGCTTAGCGGGGCATGGGTTCTATGGCTACACCTTC
CDR3: CASSLAGHGFYGYTF
J: TRBJ1-2
V: TRBV7-2
size: -
D: -

DNA: TGTGCCAGCAGTTACTCAGGGACAGAGATTCGAGGGCAGTACTTC
CDR3: CASSYSGTEIRGQYF
J: TRBJ2-7
V: TRBV6-5
size: -
D: TRBD1

DNA: TGCGCCAGCAGCGACACGGGAGAAAAACTGTTTTTT
CDR3: CASSDTGEKLFF
J: TRBJ1-4
V: TRBV4-1
size: -
D: -

DNA: TGTGCCAGCAGTCAAGAAGGTGACCTAAGGGGTGAAAAACTGTTTTTT
CDR3: CASSQEGDLRGEKLFF
J: TRBJ1-4
V: TRBV11-2
size: -
D: -

DNA: TGTGCAGCGGGCCGCCTGGGGGATACGCAGTATTTT
CDR3: CAAGRLGDTQYF
J: TRBJ2-3
V: TRBV12-3/TRBV12-4
size: -
D: -

DNA: TGTGCCAGCAGCTTAGGCGGACTAGCGTTCCGCTACAATGAGCAGTTCTTC
CDR3: CASSLGGLAFRYNEQFF
J: TRBJ2-1
V: TRBV11-2
size: -
D: TRBD2

DNA: TGCGCCAGCAGCTTGCCGAGCGGGGATTACAATGAGCAGTTCTTC
CDR3: CASSLPSGDYNEQFF
J: TRBJ2-1
V: TRBV5-1
size: -
D: TRBD2

DNA: TGTGCCAGCAGCCTTGGGCGGGGGGCAGATACGCAGTATTTT
CDR3: CASSLGRGADTQYF
J: TRBJ2-3
V: TRBV3-1/TRBV3-2
size: -
D: TRBD2

DNA: TGTGCCAGCAGCCACTTCACAGCAGGTTCCAGGGGCCACACTGAAGCTTTCTTT
CDR3: CASSHFTAGSRGHTEAFF
J: TRBJ1-1
V: TRBV14
size: -
D: -

DNA: TGTGCCAGCAGTCCGGGGACTAGTTGGTCCTACGAGCAGTACTTC
CDR3: CASSPGTSWSYEQYF
J: TRBJ2-7
V: TRBV28
size: -
D: TRBD2

DNA: TGCAGCGTCGGACAGGGGGGCTCTGGAAACACCATATATTTT
CDR3: CSVGQGGSGNTIYF
J: TRBJ1-3
V: TRBV29-1
size: few
D: TRBD1

DNA: TGTGCCAGCAGCCCGGGGGGGGCGTCGATCAATGAGCAGTTCTTC
CDR3: CASSPGGASINEQFF
J: TRBJ2-1
V: TRBV11-3
size: -
D: TRBD2

DNA: TGTGCCTGGAGTGTGGGCACGAACTACGAGCAGTACTTC
CDR3: CAWSVGTNYEQYF
J: TRBJ2-7
V: TRBV30
size: once
D: -